The rows below give T cell receptor beta chains drawn from one sample of a study of shared T cell receptors in the human thymus. Profiled with immunoSEQ multiplex PCR; TCRdb holds only in-frame clones, not every one. The repertoire includes approximately 760,000 clones, around 85% of them detected once, and 0.008% to 0.011% sits in the top ten. The same data also went into a second study, on human thymus T cells.

Sequenced input: thymocytes. All receptors derive from a girl in the first two years of life with a congenital heart defect. CDR3s include the opening cysteine and the closing phenylalanine or tryptophan. The D gene is left open where the match is weak. For some rows the clone size is stated as once, few or many, or as a class when expanded; others skip it.

j_call d_call v_call clone_size cdr3_nt cdr3_aa
TRBJ1-4 TRBD1 TRBV28 once TGTGCCAGCCACAGGGGTGCAAGGGAAAAACTGTTTTTT CASHRGAREKLFF
TRBJ1-1 TRBD1 TRBV5-8 - TGTGCCAGCAGCTTGAGCCAAAGTACCGGGACAGGGGGCCTGAACACTGAAGCTTTCTTT CASSLSQSTGTGGLNTEAFF
TRBJ2-1 TRBD1 TRBV19 - TGTGCCAGTAGTATCCGTCGGACAGGCTGGAGCTCCTACAATGAGCAGTTCTTC CASSIRRTGWSSYNEQFF
TRBJ2-3 - TRBV12-5 - TGTGCTAGTGGTTTGCCGGGAACTAGGGAAGGGTCCGATGGTACGCAGTATTTT CASGLPGTREGSDGTQYF
TRBJ1-2 - TRBV28 - TGTGCCAGCAGCCCCGGGGGGACTCTCTATGGCTACACCTTC CASSPGGTLYGYTF
TRBJ2-7 TRBD1 TRBV7-8 - TGTGCCAGCAGCCTTGGGGCCGGGACAGGGGCGAACGAGCAGTACTTC CASSLGAGTGANEQYF
TRBJ1-6 TRBD1 TRBV7-8 - TGTGCCAGCAGCTCGCGGACAGGCGAGAATTCACCCCTCCACTTT CASSSRTGENSPLHF
TRBJ1-3 - TRBV10-3 - TGTGCCATCTCTAGGGAGGGGGACTCTGGAAACACCATATATTTT CAISREGDSGNTIYF
TRBJ1-2 TRBD1 TRBV4-1 - TGCGCCAGCAGCCAAGATAGGGGACAGGGGAGGGGAGGCTACACCTTC CASSQDRGQGRGGYTF
TRBJ1-5 - TRBV21-1 - TGTGCCAGCAGCACCGTTGACAGTAAATATAGCAATCAGCCCCAGCATTTT CASSTVDSKYSNQPQHF
TRBJ2-1 TRBD2 TRBV5-8 - TGTGCCAGCAGCTTTTTAGCGGGGGGCCGGAACAATGAGCAGTTCTTC CASSFLAGGRNNEQFF
TRBJ1-1 - TRBV5-8 - TGTGCCAGCAGCTCAGGGGCTGAAGCTTTCTTT CASSSGAEAFF
TRBJ1-2 - TRBV30 - TGTGCCTGGGCGGGTGGAACTAACTATGGCTACACCTTC CAWAGGTNYGYTF
TRBJ1-1 - TRBV30 - TGTGCCTGGAGTCCCCGAATGGACAGGAACACTGAAGCTTTCTTT CAWSPRMDRNTEAFF
TRBJ2-5 TRBD1 TRBV28 - TGTGCCAGCAGTTTAACGGCCCAGGGGGTTATGGAGACCCAGTACTTC CASSLTAQGVMETQYF
TRBJ2-6 - TRBV7-9 few TGTGCCAGATCCCCAGGGGCCGGGGCCAACGTCCTGACTTTC CARSPGAGANVLTF
TRBJ2-3 TRBD2 TRBV4-3 - TGCGCCAGCAGCCCTGGACTAGCCAACCGCACAGATACGCAGTATTTT CASSPGLANRTDTQYF
TRBJ1-2 - TRBV5-5 - TGTGCCAGCAGCCTACGGACAGAGGATTTCTATGGCTACACCTTC CASSLRTEDFYGYTF
TRBJ2-2 TRBD2 TRBV11-2 - TGTGCCAGCATGGCGGGGGGGGGTAACGGGGAGCTGTTTTTT CASMAGGGNGELFF
TRBJ2-5 TRBD2 TRBV5-5 - TGTGCCAGCAGCTTGATATCTAGCGGTAAAGAGACCCAGTACTTC CASSLISSGKETQYF
TRBJ1-1 - TRBV12-5 once TGTGCTAGTGGTTTGGGGGCTACAGGGCAGCGGGGTGAAGCTTTCTTT CASGLGATGQRGEAFF
TRBJ2-3 - TRBV29-1 - TGCAGCGTTGCCATGACAGGTAATGGAACAGATACGCAGTATTTT CSVAMTGNGTDTQYF
TRBJ2-2 TRBD1 TRBV5-1 - TGCGCCAGCAGCAACAGAGGGGGCGGGTCCGGGGAGCTGTTTTTT CASSNRGGGSGELFF
TRBJ2-6 - TRBV7-9 - TGTGCCAGCAGCTTAGGACAGACTGGGGCCAACGTCCTGACTTTC CASSLGQTGANVLTF
TRBJ2-1 TRBD2 TRBV28 - TGTGCCAGCAGTCCTCCCCCGGTACTAGCGAGTTACAATGAGCAGTTCTTC CASSPPPVLASYNEQFF
TRBJ1-1 - TRBV29-1 - TGCAGCGTTGAAAATAATGTCGCAGACAGGACTGAAGCTTTCTTT CSVENNVADRTEAFF
TRBJ1-6 - TRBV15 - TGTGCCACCAGCGCTCGGGACACCAATTCACCCCTCCACTTT CATSARDTNSPLHF
TRBJ2-7 TRBD2 TRBV6-6 - TGTGCCAGCAGTTGGACTAGCTCCTACGAGCAGTACTTC CASSWTSSYEQYF
TRBJ2-5 TRBD1 TRBV5-1 - TGCGCCAGCAGAGGCCGAAAAATCCGGGACAGGGTTATGGAGACCCAGTACTTC CASRGRKIRDRVMETQYF
TRBJ2-1 - TRBV7-6 few TGTGCCAGCAGCCCGGGAGTTACGAACTACAATGAGCAGTTCTTC CASSPGVTNYNEQFF
TRBJ1-1 TRBD1 TRBV25-1 few TGTGCCAGCAGTGAAGGCAGGGGGTCCACTGAAGCTTTCTTT CASSEGRGSTEAFF
TRBJ2-7 - TRBV27 - TGTGCCAGCAGCCATCGGTACCTCTACGAGCAGTACTTC CASSHRYLYEQYF
TRBJ1-2 - TRBV25-1 - TGTGCCAGCTCTTCGTCTCCTCTTGGCCATGGCTACACCTTC CASSSSPLGHGYTF
TRBJ2-2 - TRBV7-9 - TGTGCCAGCAGCCACCAAGGGGGTACCGGGGAGCTGTTTTTT CASSHQGGTGELFF
TRBJ1-5 - TRBV19 once TGTGCCAGTAGTATTGGGGGGGCCGATCAGCCCCAGCATTTT CASSIGGADQPQHF
TRBJ2-7 TRBD1 TRBV4-3 few TGCGCCAGCAGCCAAGAAACCCCCGGGACAGACACCTACGAGCAGTACTTC CASSQETPGTDTYEQYF
TRBJ2-1 - TRBV7-9 - TGTGCCAGCAGCTTATCCTCACTTTCCGGTGAGCAGTTCTTC CASSLSSLSGEQFF
TRBJ1-4 - TRBV10-3 few TGTGCCTCGAGGAGGGGTCGGGGGTTATCGAATGAAAAACTGTTTTTT CASRRGRGLSNEKLFF
TRBJ2-3 - TRBV28 - TGTGCCAGCACTGCCTTGAGCGGAAAGAGCACAGATACGCAGTATTTT CASTALSGKSTDTQYF
TRBJ2-7 - TRBV6-6 - TGTGCCAGCAACCAGTGGTCGGGGATCTACGAGCAGTACTTC CASNQWSGIYEQYF
TRBJ2-7 - TRBV6-1 - TGTGCCAGCAGTGAGGTCCTCGGGTTGAGGGAGCAGTACTTC CASSEVLGLREQYF
TRBJ1-4 TRBD1 TRBV28 few TGTGCCAGCACCCGAGGGACAGTTCGTATTGATAATGAAAAACTGTTTTTT CASTRGTVRIDNEKLFF
TRBJ1-2 TRBD1 TRBV9 - TGTGCCAGCAGCGTATCATGGACAGGGAAATATGGCTACACCTTC CASSVSWTGKYGYTF
TRBJ2-2 TRBD1 TRBV19 once TGTGCCAGTAGTATAGATAATCTCCGGAGTCGGGACAGGAACACCGGGGAGCTGTTTTTT CASSIDNLRSRDRNTGELFF
TRBJ1-1 TRBD1 TRBV5-3 - TGTGCCAGAAGCCTACTGGAAAGGGGACAGACAGTGAACACTGAAGCTTTCTTT CARSLLERGQTVNTEAFF
TRBJ2-1 - TRBV19 - TGTGCCAGTAGTATGGGCTCCCCAGCATCGAGCTCCTACAATGAGCAGTTCTTC CASSMGSPASSSYNEQFF
TRBJ2-7 - TRBV14 - TGTGCCAGCAGCCAAGAGTCCCCGGGGGACAGAGCCCGATACGAGCAGTACTTC CASSQESPGDRARYEQYF
TRBJ2-7 - TRBV6-5 - TGTGCCAGCAGACCCGACAGGCCGTCCTACGAGCAGTACTTC CASRPDRPSYEQYF
TRBJ2-7 - TRBV19 - TGTGCCAGTAGTATTAGGGGCAGGAAGGGCGCCTACGAGCAGTACTTC CASSIRGRKGAYEQYF
TRBJ2-3 - TRBV9 - TGTGCCAGCAGCGTCGGGACTGCTCAGGTTCCAGATACGCAGTATTTT CASSVGTAQVPDTQYF
TRBJ2-3 - TRBV10-3 - TGTGCCATCACGATGGGGATTCAGGGGTCTAGCACAGATACGCAGTATTTT CAITMGIQGSSTDTQYF